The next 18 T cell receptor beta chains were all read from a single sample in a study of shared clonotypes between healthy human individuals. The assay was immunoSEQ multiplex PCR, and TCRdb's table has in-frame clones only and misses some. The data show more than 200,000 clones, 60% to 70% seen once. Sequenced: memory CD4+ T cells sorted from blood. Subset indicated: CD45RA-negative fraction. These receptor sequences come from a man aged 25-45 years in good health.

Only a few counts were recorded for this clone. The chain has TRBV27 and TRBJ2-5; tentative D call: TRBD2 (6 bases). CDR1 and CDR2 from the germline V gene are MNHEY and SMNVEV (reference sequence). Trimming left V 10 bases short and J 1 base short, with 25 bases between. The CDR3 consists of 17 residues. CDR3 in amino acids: CATPMYFRLVLQETQYF. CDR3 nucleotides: TGTGCCACCCCGATGTACTTTCGACTAGTCCTCCAAGAGACCCAGTACTTC.

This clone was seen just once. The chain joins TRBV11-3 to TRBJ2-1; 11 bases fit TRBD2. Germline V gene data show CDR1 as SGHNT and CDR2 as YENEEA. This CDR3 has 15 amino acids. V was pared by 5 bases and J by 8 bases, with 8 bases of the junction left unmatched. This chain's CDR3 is CASSKRTSGFDEQFF. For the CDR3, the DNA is TGTGCCAGCAGCAAACGGACTAGCGGGTTTGATGAGCAGTTCTTC.

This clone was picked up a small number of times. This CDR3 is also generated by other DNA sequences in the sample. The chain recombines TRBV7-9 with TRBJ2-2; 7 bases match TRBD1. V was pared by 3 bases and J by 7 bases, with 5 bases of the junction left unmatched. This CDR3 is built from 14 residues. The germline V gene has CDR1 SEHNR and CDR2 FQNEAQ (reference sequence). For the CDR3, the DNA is TGTGCCAGCAGCTTCGGACAGGCCAGCGGGGAGCTGTTTTTT. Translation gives CASSFGQASGELFF.

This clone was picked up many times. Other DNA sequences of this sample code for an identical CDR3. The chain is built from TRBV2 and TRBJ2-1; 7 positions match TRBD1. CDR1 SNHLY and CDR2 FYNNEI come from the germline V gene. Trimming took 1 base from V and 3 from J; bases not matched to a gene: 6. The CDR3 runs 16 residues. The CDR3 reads CASSEVRDSYYNEQFF. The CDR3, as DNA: TGTGCCAGCAGTGAAGTGAGGGACAGTTACTACAATGAGCAGTTCTTC.

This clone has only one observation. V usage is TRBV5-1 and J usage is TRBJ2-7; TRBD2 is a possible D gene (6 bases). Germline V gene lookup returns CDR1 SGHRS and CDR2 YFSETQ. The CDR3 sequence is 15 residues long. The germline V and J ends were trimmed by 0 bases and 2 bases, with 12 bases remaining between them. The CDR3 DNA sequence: TGCGCCAGCAGCTTGGTGGCGGGGCAGGCCTACGAGCAGTACTTC. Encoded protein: CASSLVAGQAYEQYF.

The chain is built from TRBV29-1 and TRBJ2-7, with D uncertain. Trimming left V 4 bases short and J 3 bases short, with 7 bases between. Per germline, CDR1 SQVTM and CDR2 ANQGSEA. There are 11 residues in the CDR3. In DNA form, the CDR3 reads TGCAGCGTTGTTGTCCTCTACGAGCAGTACTTC. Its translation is CSVVVLYEQYF.

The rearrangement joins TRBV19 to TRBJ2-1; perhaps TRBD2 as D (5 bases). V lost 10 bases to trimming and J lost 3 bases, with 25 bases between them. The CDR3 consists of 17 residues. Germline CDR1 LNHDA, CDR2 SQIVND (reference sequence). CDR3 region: CATGRGISSTVYNEQFF. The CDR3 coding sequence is TGTGCCACCGGCCGGGGTATTTCATCCACGGTCTACAATGAGCAGTTCTTC.

The CDR3 DNA reads as TGTGCCATCAGTGAGTTTCCGGAGGGTGTGGATGGCTACACCTTC. This encodes CAISEFPEGVDGYTF. The chain recombines TRBV10-3 with TRBJ1-2; D ambiguous. The CDR3 covers 15 residues. The ends were cut back, 1 base at V and 6 bases at J, with 15 bases in the middle. Germline V CDR1 and CDR2: ENHRY, SYGVKD.

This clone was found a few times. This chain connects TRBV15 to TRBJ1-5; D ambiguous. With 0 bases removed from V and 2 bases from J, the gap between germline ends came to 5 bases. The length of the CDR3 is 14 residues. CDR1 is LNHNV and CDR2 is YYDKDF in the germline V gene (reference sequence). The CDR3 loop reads CATSRENRNQPQHF. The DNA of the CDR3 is TGTGCCACCAGCAGAGAAAACCGCAATCAGCCCCAGCATTTT. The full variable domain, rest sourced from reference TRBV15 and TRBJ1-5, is DAMVIQNPRYQVTQFGKPVTLSCSQTLNHNVMYWYQQKSSQAPKLLFHYYDKDFNNEADTPDNFQSRRPNTSFCFLDIRSPGLGDTAMYLCATSRENRNQPQHFGDGTRLSIL.

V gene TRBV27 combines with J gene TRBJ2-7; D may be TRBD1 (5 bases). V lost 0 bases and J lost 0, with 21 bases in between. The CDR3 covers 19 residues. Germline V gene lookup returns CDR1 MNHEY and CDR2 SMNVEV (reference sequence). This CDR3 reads CASSLSMVRGRGSSYEQYF. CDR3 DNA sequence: TGTGCCAGCAGTTTATCGATGGTAAGGGGAAGGGGAAGCTCCTACGAGCAGTACTTC.

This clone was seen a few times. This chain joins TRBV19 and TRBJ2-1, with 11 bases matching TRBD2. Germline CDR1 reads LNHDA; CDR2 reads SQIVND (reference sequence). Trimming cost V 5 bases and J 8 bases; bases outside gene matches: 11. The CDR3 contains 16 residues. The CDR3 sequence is CASSVTLAGVGDEQFF. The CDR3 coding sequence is TGTGCCAGTAGTGTAACACTAGCGGGAGTGGGCGATGAGCAGTTCTTC.

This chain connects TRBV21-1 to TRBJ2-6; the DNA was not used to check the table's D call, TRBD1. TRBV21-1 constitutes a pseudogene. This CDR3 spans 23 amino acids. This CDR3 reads CASSTQWGIRESPTRSGANVLTF. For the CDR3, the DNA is TGTGCCAGCAGCACCCAATGGGGAATCAGGGAATCCCCCACACGCTCTGGGGCCAACGTCCTGACTTTC.

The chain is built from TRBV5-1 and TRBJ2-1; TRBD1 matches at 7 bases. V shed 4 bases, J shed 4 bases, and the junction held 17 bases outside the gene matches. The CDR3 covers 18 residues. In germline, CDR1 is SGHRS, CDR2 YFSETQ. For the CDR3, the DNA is TGCGCCAGCAGCCACCCACGCCCCCCGGGACAGAAGTACAATGAGCAGTTCTTC. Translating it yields CASSHPRPPGQKYNEQFF. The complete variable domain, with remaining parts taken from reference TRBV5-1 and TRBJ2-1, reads KAGVTQTPRYLIKTRGQQVTLSCSPISGHRSVSWYQQTPGQGLQFLFEYFSETQRNKGNFPGRFSGRQFSNSRSEMNVSTLELGDSALYLCASSHPRPPGQKYNEQFFGPGTRLTVL.

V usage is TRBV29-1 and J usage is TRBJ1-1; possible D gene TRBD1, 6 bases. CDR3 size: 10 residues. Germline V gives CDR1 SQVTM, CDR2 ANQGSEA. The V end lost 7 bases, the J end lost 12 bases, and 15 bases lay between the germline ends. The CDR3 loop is CSATDSIPFF. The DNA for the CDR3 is TGCAGCGCGACGGACAGCATCCCTTTCTTT.

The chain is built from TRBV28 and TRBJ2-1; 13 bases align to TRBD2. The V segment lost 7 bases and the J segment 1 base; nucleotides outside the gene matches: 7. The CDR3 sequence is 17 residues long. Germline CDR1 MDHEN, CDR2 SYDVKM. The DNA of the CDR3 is TGTGCCAGCACCGGACTAGCGGGAGTAGGGTCCTACAATGAGCAGTTCTTC. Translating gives CASTGLAGVGSYNEQFF.

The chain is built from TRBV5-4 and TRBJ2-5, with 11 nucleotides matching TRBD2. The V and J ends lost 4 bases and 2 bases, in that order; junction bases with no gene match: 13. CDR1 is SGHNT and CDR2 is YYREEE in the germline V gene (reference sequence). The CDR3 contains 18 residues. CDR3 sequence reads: CASSRERGTSGSQETQYF. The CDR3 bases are TGTGCCAGCAGCAGAGAGAGAGGGACTAGCGGCTCGCAAGAGACCCAGTACTTC. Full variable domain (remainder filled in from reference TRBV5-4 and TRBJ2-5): ETGVTQSPTHLIKTRGQQVTLRCSSQSGHNTVSWYQQALGQGPQFIFQYYREEENGRGNFPPRFSGLQFPNYSSELNVNALELDDSALYLCASSRERGTSGSQETQYFGPGTRLLVL.

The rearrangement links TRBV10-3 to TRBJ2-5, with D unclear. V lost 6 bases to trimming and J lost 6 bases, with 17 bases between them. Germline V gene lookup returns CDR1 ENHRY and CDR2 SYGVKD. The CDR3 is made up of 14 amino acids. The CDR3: CAISLTPQMKTQYF. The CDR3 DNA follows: TGTGCCATCAGCCTGACACCACAGATGAAGACCCAGTACTTC.

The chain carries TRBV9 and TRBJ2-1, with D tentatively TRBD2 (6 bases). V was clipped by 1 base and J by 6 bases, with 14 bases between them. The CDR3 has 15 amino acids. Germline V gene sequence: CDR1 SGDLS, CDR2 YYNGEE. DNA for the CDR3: TGTGCCAGCAGCGTAACCCCGACTAGTTCCAATGAGCAGTTCTTC. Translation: CASSVTPTSSNEQFF.